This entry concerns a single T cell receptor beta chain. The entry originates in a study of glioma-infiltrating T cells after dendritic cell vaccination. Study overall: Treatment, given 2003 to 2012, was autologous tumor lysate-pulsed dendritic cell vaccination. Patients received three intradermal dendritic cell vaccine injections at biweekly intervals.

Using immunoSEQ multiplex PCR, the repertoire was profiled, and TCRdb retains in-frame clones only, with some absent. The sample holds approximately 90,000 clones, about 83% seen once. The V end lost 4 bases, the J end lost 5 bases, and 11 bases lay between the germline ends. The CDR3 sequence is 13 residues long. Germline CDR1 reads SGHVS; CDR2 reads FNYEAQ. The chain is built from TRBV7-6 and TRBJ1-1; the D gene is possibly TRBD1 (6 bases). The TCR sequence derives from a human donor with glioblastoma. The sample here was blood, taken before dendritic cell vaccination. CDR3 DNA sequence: TGTGCCAGCAGCTGGGGGGGCGGGACTGAAGCTTTCTTT. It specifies CASSWGGGTEAFF.